Shown below are 23 T cell receptor beta chains from a single sample sequenced in a study of OX40 agonist ivuxolimab in advanced cancers. Clones were read by immunoSEQ multiplex PCR, and TCRdb kept only the in-frame ones, dropping some. The sample has tens of thousands of clones; roughly nine tenths are singletons. The starting material was CD4+ or CD8+ T cells sorted from blood, obtained in a trial of the OX40 agonist ivuxolimab. All receptors derive from an adult with an advanced solid tumor such as melanoma, head and neck, liver or kidney cancer.

The rearrangement links TRBV18 to TRBJ1-5; 9 nucleotides agree with TRBD1. The CDR3 has 15 amino acids. The germline V gene has CDR1 KGHSH and CDR2 LQKENI. V was pared by 3 bases and J by 7 bases, with 7 bases of the junction left unmatched. As DNA, the CDR3 is TGTGCCAGCTCACCTCAAGCGGACAGGGGCCAGCCCCAGCATTTT. Its translation: CASSPQADRGQPQHF.

The CDR3 loop is CSAEEQAGMGELFF. CDR3 DNA sequence: TGCAGCGCTGAGGAGCAGGCGGGTATGGGGGAGCTGTTTTTT. This rearrangement joins TRBV29-1 to TRBJ2-2, with D maybe TRBD2 (5 bases). Per germline, CDR1 SQVTM and CDR2 ANQGSEA. The CDR3 spans 14 residues. V dropped 7 bases and J dropped 8 bases, with 20 bases sitting between them.

The rearrangement joins TRBV5-1 to TRBJ2-7; weak D call: TRBD1 (5 bases). Per germline, CDR1 SGHRS and CDR2 YFSETQ. The V and J ends lost 0 bases and 1 base respectively, with 8 bases between them. The CDR3 covers 14 residues. The CDR3 region has the DNA TGCGCCAGCAGCTTGGGACAGCTTTCCTACGAGCAGTACTTC. Protein product: CASSLGQLSYEQYF. Full variable domain (remainder filled in from reference TRBV5-1 and TRBJ2-7): KAGVTQTPRYLIKTRGQQVTLSCSPISGHRSVSWYQQTPGQGLQFLFEYFSETQRNKGNFPGRFSGRQFSNSRSEMNVSTLELGDSALYLCASSLGQLSYEQYFGPGTRLTVT.

The chain recombines TRBV6-1 with TRBJ1-5; D gene uncertain. Trimming cost V 6 bases and J 4 bases, with 10 bases left between them. CDR1 is MNHNS and CDR2 is SASEGT in the germline V gene. The CDR3 loop spans 13 amino acids. CDR3 in amino acids: CASSRAYNQPQHF. The CDR3, as DNA: TGTGCCAGCAGCCGGGCGTATAATCAGCCCCAGCATTTT.

CDR3 amino acids: CASRTASTDTQYF. CDR3 nucleotide sequence: TGTGCCAGCCGCACAGCTAGCACAGATACGCAGTATTTT. This rearrangement joins TRBV7-9 to TRBJ2-3; D not resolved. This CDR3 contains 13 residues. With 8 bases removed from V and 0 bases from J, the gap between germline ends came to 9 bases. Germline CDR1 is SEHNR and CDR2 is FQNEAQ (reference sequence).

The chain is built from TRBV5-3 and TRBJ2-2; D uncertain. TRBV5-3 is placed among ORFs of uncertain function. V was cut by 4 bases and J by 0 bases, with 22 bases left in between. This CDR3 comprises 19 residues. The chain's CDR3 is CARSPLSRLNRSNTGELFF. The CDR3 DNA sequence: TGTGCCAGAAGCCCCCTGAGTAGACTGAATAGATCGAACACCGGGGAGCTGTTTTTT.

The J gene is TRBJ2-7, the V gene TRBV6-5, with 9 bases lining up with TRBD1. CDR1 is MNHEY and CDR2 is SVGAGI in the germline V gene. V lost 0 bases to trimming and J lost 6 bases; unmatched junction nucleotides: 9. The CDR3 is made up of 16 amino acids. In DNA, the CDR3 is TGTGCCAGCAGTTACTCCACAGGGGGCAAAAATCGCGAGCAGTACTTC. Translation: CASSYSTGGKNREQYF.

The rearrangement links TRBV19 to TRBJ2-1, with TRBD2 identical over 10 bases. The CDR3 runs to 16 residues. CDR1 and CDR2 from the germline V gene are LNHDA and SQIVND (reference sequence). The junction had 10 bases not matched to a gene; V was cut back by 5 bases and J by 6 bases. This chain's CDR3 is CASSGTSAGGVNEQFF. The CDR3 DNA sequence: TGTGCCAGTAGTGGGACCTCAGCGGGGGGGGTCAATGAGCAGTTCTTC. The full variable domain, in which reference TRBV19 and TRBJ2-1 provide the parts outside the CDR3, is DGGITQSPKYLFRKEGQNVTLSCEQNLNHDAMYWYRQDPGQGLRLIYYSQIVNDFQKGDIAEGYSVSREKKESFPLTVTSAQKNPTAFYLCASSGTSAGGVNEQFFGPGTRLTVL.

This chain links TRBV4-1 with TRBJ1-3; weak D call: TRBD1 (5 bases). Trimming stripped 0 bases from V and 8 bases from J, with 11 bases between. The CDR3 loop spans 14 amino acids. Germline V gene data show CDR1 as MGHRA and CDR2 as YSYEKL. The CDR3 is CASSQDNPGDTIYF. CDR3 nucleotide sequence: TGCGCCAGCAGCCAAGATAACCCGGGGGACACCATATATTTT.

The V call is TRBV10-3, the J call TRBJ2-3; the D gene could be TRBD1 or TRBD2 (6 bases each). The CDR3 runs to 12 residues. V shed 5 bases and J shed 6 bases, with 9 bases lying between them. In germline, CDR1 is ENHRY, CDR2 SYGVKD. The CDR3 DNA sequence: TGTGCCATCAGTTCGGGGGCGGATACGCAGTATTTT. Translation gives CAISSGADTQYF.

The chain recombines TRBV13 with TRBJ1-1; D gene unclear. The V end was cut by 6 bases, the J end by 1 base, with 12 bases between. This CDR3 region has 14 residues. Looked up from germline, CDR1 is PRHDT and CDR2 is FYEKMQ (reference sequence). CDR3 nucleotides: TGTGCCAGCAGGGCTCACCATCAGAACACTGAAGCTTTCTTT. It specifies CASRAHHQNTEAFF. The entire variable domain, with the rest obtained from reference TRBV13 and TRBJ1-1, is as follows: AAGVIQSPRHLIKEKRETATLKCYPIPRHDTVYWYQQGPGQDPQFLISFYEKMQSDKGSIPDRFSAQQFSDYHSELNMSSLELGDSALYFCASRAHHQNTEAFFGQGTRLTVV.

The chain joins TRBV6-1 to TRBJ2-1, with D possibly being TRBD2 (6 bases). V was shortened by 7 bases and J by 2 bases, with 12 bases between the two germline ends. The germline V gene encodes CDR1 MNHNS and CDR2 SASEGT. The CDR3 extends over 14 amino acids. The CDR3, as DNA: TGTGCCAGCATATCAGCGGGTACCTACAATGAGCAGTTCTTC. Residues: CASISAGTYNEQFF.

The V and J genes are TRBV27 and TRBJ1-2; 11 positions agree with TRBD1. The CDR3 is 15 residues long. Germline CDR1 MNHEY, CDR2 SMNVEV (reference sequence). Trimming cost V 5 bases and J 7 bases; bases outside gene matches: 9. CDR3: CASSLLGQGAFGYTF. In DNA, the CDR3 is TGTGCCAGCAGTCTTTTAGGACAGGGGGCTTTTGGCTACACCTTC.

This clone has just one count. The chain is built from TRBV21-1 and TRBJ2-1; the D call of TRBD1 is as the table states it, not checked on the DNA. TRBV21-1 is a pseudogene locus. This CDR3 comprises 16 residues. The CDR3 reads CASSLGTAKTYNEQFF. In nucleotides, the CDR3 is TGTGCCAGCAGCCTCGGGACAGCGAAAACCTACAATGAGCAGTTCTTC.

V is TRBV11-2 and J is TRBJ2-3; no clear D gene. CDR3 length: 12 amino acids. V lost 0 bases and J 4 bases, leaving 2 bases between the germline ends. Germline CDR1 SGHAT, CDR2 FQNNGV. As DNA, the CDR3 is TGTGCCAGCAGCTTAGATCCAGATACGCAGTATTTT. Translation gives CASSLDPDTQYF.

The rearrangement uses TRBV9 and TRBJ1-2, with D possibly TRBD1 on 6 matching bases. V gave up 2 bases and J gave up 0 bases, with 11 bases separating them. CDR3 size: 15 residues. Germline V gene data show CDR1 as SGDLS and CDR2 as YYNGEE. CDR3 sequence reads: CASSVDRSSNYGYTF. DNA for the CDR3: TGTGCCAGCAGCGTCGACAGGTCTTCTAACTATGGCTACACCTTC.

This rearrangement joins TRBV7-2 to TRBJ1-6; D gene unclear. From germline, CDR1 is SGHTA and CDR2 FQGNSA. This CDR3 has 16 residues. The germline V and J ends were trimmed by 1 base and 6 bases, with 13 bases remaining between them. CDR3 residues: CASSLERTKPNSPLHF. Here the CDR3 DNA reads TGTGCCAGCAGCTTAGAACGGACGAAGCCTAATTCACCCCTCCACTTT.

This clone was recorded only once. The chain links TRBV6-5 to TRBJ1-1; no reliable D call. Germline V lookup: CDR1 MNHEY, CDR2 SVGAGI. The CDR3 loop spans 14 amino acids. Trimming left V 0 bases short and J 1 base short, with 6 bases between. The CDR3 DNA sequence: TGTGCCAGCAGTTACTCTGGCGGGAACACTGAAGCTTTCTTT. This sequence encodes CASSYSGGNTEAFF.

This clone was detected once. The gene calls are TRBV7-9 and TRBJ2-5; the D gene is possibly TRBD1 (6 bases). The CDR3 extends over 15 amino acids. The germline V and J ends were trimmed by 1 base and 2 bases, with 11 bases remaining between them. Per germline, CDR1 SEHNR and CDR2 FQNEAQ (reference sequence). The CDR3 here is CASSLGRQEQETQYF. The CDR3 DNA follows: TGTGCCAGCAGCTTAGGGAGACAGGAACAAGAGACCCAGTACTTC.

The genes are TRBV29-1 and TRBJ2-1, with 8 bases that match TRBD1. Germline V gene data show CDR1 as SQVTM and CDR2 as ANQGSEA. Trimming removed 4 bases from V and 5 bases from J; junction bases left unmatched: 7. CDR3 size: 14 residues. The CDR3 loop is CSVGSGGFNNEQFF. CDR3 sequence (DNA): TGCAGCGTTGGATCAGGGGGCTTCAACAATGAGCAGTTCTTC.

The chain combines TRBV4-1 with TRBJ1-2; the match to TRBD1 covers 8 bases. The CDR3 has 16 residues. The germline gives CDR1 MGHRA, CDR2 YSYEKL. Trimming at V came to 2 bases and at J to 4 bases, leaving 9 bases not matched to a gene. The CDR3 DNA reads TGCGCCAGCAGCCAATCGGCAGGGGGCATCGGCTATGGCTACACCTTC. Amino acids: CASSQSAGGIGYGYTF.

This chain connects TRBV30 to TRBJ1-2; D remains ambiguous. Germline V gives CDR1 GTSNPN, CDR2 SVGIG (reference sequence). This CDR3 contains 12 residues. V was pared by 7 bases and J by 0 bases, with 9 bases between. The CDR3 region is CASGVPNYGYTF. The DNA for the CDR3 is TGTGCCTCCGGGGTTCCTAACTATGGCTACACCTTC.

V usage is TRBV10-3 and J usage is TRBJ2-2; D possibly corresponds to TRBD1 (6 bases). V was pared by 6 bases and J by 3 bases, with 8 bases between. Per the germline V gene, CDR1 is ENHRY and CDR2 is SYGVKD. This CDR3 spans 13 amino acids. CDR3 residues: CAIRGHDTGELFF. For the CDR3, the DNA is TGTGCCATCAGGGGACACGACACCGGGGAGCTGTTTTTT.